The T cell receptor (beta chain) described here comes from a study of regulatory T cells in long-lasting Graves disease. Researchers made TCR beta libraries by using iRepertoire HTBI primers and running Arm-PCR on CDR3 regions. In TCRdb, the multiplex PCR reads were re-called with MiXCR into one record per CDR3 protein. This repertoire shows roughly 420,000 distinct CDR3 sequences, 11% to 15% found once; its top ten account for approximately 15%. Time point reported: newly diagnosed GD, antithyroid drugs for less than 3 months. With RNA extracted from PBMCs as input, the TCR library was made. Roughly 8.6 milliliters of peripheral blood were drawn into EDTA tubes. In addition, the sample was reused for a study of T cells in Graves' hyperthyroidism and ophthalmopathy.

The material was peripheral blood mononuclear cells (PBMCs), obtained at new diagnosis, from a patient treated with antithyroid drugs. The TCR originated in a woman in her 50s with Graves disease.

CDR3 region: CATSAGTSYNEQFF. CDR3 sequence (DNA): TGTGCCACCAGTGCGGGGACCTCCTACAATGAGCAGTTCTTC. The genes are TRBV24-1 and TRBJ2-1; D is perhaps TRBD1 or TRBD2 (5 bases each). This CDR3 spans 14 amino acids. V was trimmed by 5 bases and J by 0 bases, leaving 7 bases between them. Germline CDR1 and CDR2: KGHDR and SFDVKD.